The 6 T cell receptor beta chains below all came from one sample that was sequenced in a study of CD8 T cells in ankylosing spondylitis. TCRdb used MiXCR to reprocess the 5' RACE reads, holding one entry per CDR3 protein. The repertoire consists of under 300,000 distinct CDR3 sequences, with 7.5% to 9% occurring once and the leading ten covering 6.8%. The sequenced sample consisted of blood, either unsorted or a sorted T cell fraction (not recorded which). These TCRs come from a male donor with ankylosing spondylitis or in good health (not recorded which).

This clonotype was found many times. V and J are TRBV4-1 and TRBJ2-1; 10 bases are a match to TRBD2. The V segment lost 4 bases and the J segment 11 bases; nucleotides outside the gene matches: 8. This CDR3 is 14 amino acids long. Germline loops: CDR1 MGHRA, CDR2 YSYEKL. The CDR3 DNA reads TGCGCCAGCAGCCTCGGACTAGCGGCCCCCCAGCAGTTCTTC. Translation: CASSLGLAAPQQFF.

This clonotype has a count of ten or more. The rearrangement uses TRBV6-1 and TRBJ1-6; TRBD1 is a possible D gene (5 bases). This CDR3 contains 14 residues. Looked up from germline, CDR1 is MNHNS and CDR2 is SASEGT. V lost 6 bases to trimming and J lost 10 bases, with 16 bases between them. The CDR3 coding sequence is TGTGCCAGCAGAGATCAGGGAAGGAGCTCACCCCTCCACTTT. It encodes CASRDQGRSSPLHF.

This clonotype appeared many times. The chain carries TRBV3-1 and TRBJ2-4, with TRBD1 matching 7 bases. V lost 4 bases to trimming and J lost 5 bases; unmatched junction nucleotides: 5. The CDR3 covers 14 residues. Germline CDR1 reads LGHDT; CDR2 reads YNNKEL (reference sequence). CDR3 region: CASSPRGPENIQYF. The DNA of the CDR3 is TGTGCCAGCAGCCCTAGGGGGCCCGAAAACATTCAGTACTTC.

The V call is TRBV6-5, the J call TRBJ1-1; D not certain. Per germline, CDR1 MNHEY and CDR2 SVGAGI. The ends were cut back, 0 bases at V and 4 bases at J, with 12 bases in the middle. This CDR3 contains 15 residues. The CDR3 loop reads CASSYSLGRGTEAFF. The CDR3, as DNA: TGTGCCAGCAGTTACTCCCTTGGTCGCGGCACTGAAGCTTTCTTT.

This clonotype was counted ten times or more. CDR3 in amino acids: CASSQDLASTVSYEQYF. DNA for the CDR3: TGTGCCAGCAGCCAAGATTTAGCCTCAACGGTGTCCTACGAGCAGTACTTC. The V gene is TRBV3-1, the J gene TRBJ2-7; D is ambiguous. Germline V gene lookup returns CDR1 LGHDT and CDR2 YNNKEL (reference sequence). The CDR3 is 17 residues long. Trimming took 0 bases from V and 1 from J, leaving 16 bases between them.

The genes are TRBV18 and TRBJ2-2; D gene uncertain. This CDR3 is 15 amino acids long. The ends were cut back, 2 bases at V and 6 bases at J, with 13 bases in the middle. Germline V lookup: CDR1 KGHSH, CDR2 LQKENI. The CDR3 here is CASSPTPWVPGELFF. The DNA of the CDR3 is TGTGCCAGCTCACCAACCCCATGGGTCCCCGGGGAGCTGTTTTTT.